This T cell receptor beta chain was documented in a study of T cells after yellow fever vaccination. A process of 5'RACE template switching, which added a universal primer site and UMIs, was used to make TCR cDNA. TCRdb used MiXCR to reprocess the 5' RACE reads, holding one entry per CDR3 protein. This repertoire shows hundreds of thousands of distinct CDR3 sequences, 9% to 15% found once; its top ten account for about 15%. Germline V gene lookup returns CDR1 LGHNA and CDR2 YSLEER. The germline V and J ends were trimmed by 0 bases and 8 bases, with 22 bases remaining between them. The CDR3 has 17 residues.

The clonotype originates from a man aged 30 to 39 who received the YFV17D yellow fever vaccine. The J gene is TRBJ1-2, the V gene TRBV4-3, with D possibly TRBD1 on 5 matching bases. This material consisted of PBMCs, taken on the day of the yellow fever booster vaccination. CDR3: CASSQEPLGGSVYGYTF. In DNA form, the CDR3 reads TGCGCCAGCAGCCAAGAGCCTCTCGGGGGTTCGGTGTACGGCTACACCTTC.